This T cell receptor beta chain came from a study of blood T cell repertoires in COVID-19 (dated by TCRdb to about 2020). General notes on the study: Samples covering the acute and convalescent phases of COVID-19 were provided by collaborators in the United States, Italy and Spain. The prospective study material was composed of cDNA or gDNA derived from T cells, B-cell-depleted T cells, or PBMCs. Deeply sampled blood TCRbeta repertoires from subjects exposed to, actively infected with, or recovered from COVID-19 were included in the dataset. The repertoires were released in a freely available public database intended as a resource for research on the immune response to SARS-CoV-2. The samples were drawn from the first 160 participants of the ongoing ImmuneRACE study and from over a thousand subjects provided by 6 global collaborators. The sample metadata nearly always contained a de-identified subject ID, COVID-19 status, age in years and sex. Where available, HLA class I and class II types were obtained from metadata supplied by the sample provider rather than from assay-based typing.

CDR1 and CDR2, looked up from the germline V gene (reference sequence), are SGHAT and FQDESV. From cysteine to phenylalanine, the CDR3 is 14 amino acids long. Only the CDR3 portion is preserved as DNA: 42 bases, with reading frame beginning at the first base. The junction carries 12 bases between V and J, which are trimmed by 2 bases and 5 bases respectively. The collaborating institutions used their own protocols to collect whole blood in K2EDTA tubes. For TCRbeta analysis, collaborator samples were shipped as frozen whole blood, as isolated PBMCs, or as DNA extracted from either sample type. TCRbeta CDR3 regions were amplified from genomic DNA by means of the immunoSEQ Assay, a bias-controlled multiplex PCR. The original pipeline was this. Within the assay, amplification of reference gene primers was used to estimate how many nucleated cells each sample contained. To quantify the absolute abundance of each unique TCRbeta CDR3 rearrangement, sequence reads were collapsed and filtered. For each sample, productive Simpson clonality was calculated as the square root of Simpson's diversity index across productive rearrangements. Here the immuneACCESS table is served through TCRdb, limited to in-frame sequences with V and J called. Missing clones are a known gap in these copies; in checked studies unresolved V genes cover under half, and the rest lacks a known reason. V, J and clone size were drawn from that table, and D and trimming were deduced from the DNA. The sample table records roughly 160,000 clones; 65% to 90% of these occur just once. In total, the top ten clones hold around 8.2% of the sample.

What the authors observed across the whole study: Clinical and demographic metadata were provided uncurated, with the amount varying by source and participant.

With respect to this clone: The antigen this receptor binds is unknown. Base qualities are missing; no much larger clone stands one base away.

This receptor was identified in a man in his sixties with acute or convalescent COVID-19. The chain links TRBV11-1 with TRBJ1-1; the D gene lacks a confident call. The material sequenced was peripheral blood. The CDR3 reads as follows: CASSLTEGRTEAFF. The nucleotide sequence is TGTGCCAGCAGCTTAACGGAGGGCCGTACTGAAGCTTTCTTT.